This T cell receptor (beta chain) emerged from a study of cytomegalovirus exposure and HLA in healthy donors. Whole-study findings and limits: Presence/absence analyses assumed roughly uniform sequencing depth across donors, which may not hold. Per a later analysis, HLA-associated TCR beta chains showed more clonal expansion than other, equally common TCR beta chains. One variant, a missense change in DCLRE1C, was linked in a later analysis to TCR beta V- and J-gene trimming. In a later analysis, DRB1 alleles had the most associated TCRs; HLA-C alleles the fewest.

The PCR was carried out with 60 Vbeta primers and 13 Jbeta primers. TCRdb's copy holds only in-frame clones and misses some; the assay was immunoSEQ multiplex PCR. The table has some 160,000 clones, approximately 68% seen once. Germline CDR1 SGDLS, CDR2 YYNGEE. Trimming pared 0 bases from V and 3 bases from J, leaving 11 bases between. The CDR3 extends over 15 amino acids. A few counts support this clone. The target antigen is unknown. The sample taken for sequencing was PBMCs. The V and J genes are TRBV9 and TRBJ2-3; D unresolved. The clonotype comes from a man in his forties in good health and CMV-seronegative. The CDR3, as DNA: TGTGCCAGCAGCGTAGGCGTCGGGTGGACAGATACGCAGTATTTT. It yields the protein CASSVGVGWTDTQYF.